These T cell receptor beta chains were read from a single sample in a study of beta chain features in type 1 diabetes. Measured with immunoSEQ multiplex PCR; TCRdb has only the in-frame clones, and not every one. The sample lists more than 300,000 clones, over 10% seen once, with approximately 0.015% in the top ten. Sequenced: naive CD4+ T cells from blood. The source is a man between 18 and 29 years old in good health. Each CDR3 is given with its conserved first and last residue. The D gene is left open where the match is weak. Only part of the rows carry a size: once, few, many, or a class if the clone is expanded.

d_gene: .
v_gene: TRBV28
j_gene: TRBJ1-4
abundance: few
CDR3aa: CASSLSGDNREKLFF
CDR3nt: TGTGCCAGCAGTTTGTCGGGGGATAATCGGGAAAAACTGTTTTTT

d_gene: TRBD2
v_gene: TRBV18
j_gene: TRBJ2-1
abundance: few
CDR3aa: CASSPLAGAYNEQFF
CDR3nt: TGTGCCAGCTCGCCGCTAGCGGGGGCCTACAATGAGCAGTTCTTC

d_gene: .
v_gene: TRBV30
j_gene: TRBJ2-7
abundance: few
CDR3aa: CAWSVLFSGTRLSYEQYF
CDR3nt: TGTGCCTGGAGTGTACTTTTCTCGGGAACCCGCCTTTCCTACGAGCAGTACTTC

d_gene: .
v_gene: TRBV4-2
j_gene: TRBJ2-5
abundance: .
CDR3aa: CASSLKGQQETQYF
CDR3nt: TGTGCCAGCAGCCTCAAGGGACAACAAGAGACCCAGTACTTC

d_gene: .
v_gene: TRBV4-3
j_gene: TRBJ2-2
abundance: few
CDR3aa: CASSQEARGTGELFF
CDR3nt: TGCGCCAGCAGCCAAGAGGCTAGAGGCACCGGGGAGCTGTTTTTT

d_gene: .
v_gene: TRBV19
j_gene: TRBJ2-3
abundance: .
CDR3aa: CASSIAGDTDTQYF
CDR3nt: TGTGCCAGTAGTATAGCGGGGGACACAGATACGCAGTATTTT

d_gene: TRBD1
v_gene: TRBV5-4
j_gene: TRBJ1-5
abundance: few
CDR3aa: CASSLGGQGGQPQHF
CDR3nt: TGTGCCAGCAGCTTGGGGGGACAGGGCGGGCAGCCCCAGCATTTT

d_gene: .
v_gene: TRBV27
j_gene: TRBJ1-5
abundance: .
CDR3aa: CASSLSSTGQPQHF
CDR3nt: TGTGCCAGCAGTTTATCCTCTACAGGACAGCCCCAGCATTTT

d_gene: TRBD2
v_gene: TRBV4-3
j_gene: TRBJ2-3
abundance: few
CDR3aa: CASSQEERGARWDTQYF
CDR3nt: TGCGCCAGCAGCCAAGAAGAGCGGGGGGCAAGGTGGGATACGCAGTATTTT

d_gene: .
v_gene: TRBV9
j_gene: TRBJ2-7
abundance: few
CDR3aa: CASSPTGGRAGYEQYF
CDR3nt: TGTGCCAGCAGCCCGACCGGGGGGCGGGCGGGATACGAGCAGTACTTC

d_gene: TRBD2
v_gene: TRBV7-2
j_gene: TRBJ2-3
abundance: .
CDR3aa: CASASGRADTQYF
CDR3nt: TGTGCCAGCGCTAGCGGGAGGGCGGATACGCAGTATTTT

d_gene: .
v_gene: TRBV10-3
j_gene: TRBJ2-2
abundance: .
CDR3aa: CAISAGTSAANTGELFF
CDR3nt: TGTGCCATCAGTGCCGGGACATCAGCCGCGAACACCGGGGAGCTGTTTTTT

d_gene: TRBD2
v_gene: TRBV5-5
j_gene: TRBJ2-1
abundance: .
CDR3aa: CASSFRTSGNNEQFF
CDR3nt: TGTGCCAGCAGCTTCCGGACTAGCGGGAACAATGAGCAGTTCTTC